What follows is one T cell receptor (beta chain) and its context. Its antigen is not identified. The identical CDR3 is also encoded by other nucleotide sequences in the sample. CDR1 is KGHSH, CDR2 LQKENI, per germline. Trimming cost V 3 bases and J 4 bases; bases outside gene matches: 5. The CDR3 totals 14 residues. Prior autoimmune disease or systemic immunosuppression barred patients. These data belong to a study of OX40 agonist ivuxolimab in advanced cancers. Study-wide findings and caveats: CD4+ and CD8+ T cells in blood underwent clonal expansion by week 6 at 0.1 to 3.0 mg/kg.

Repertoires were generated with immunoSEQ multiplex PCR, while TCRdb's copy carries only in-frame clones and drops some. The sample includes 60,000 to 100,000 clones, approximately 84% of them seen just once. The rearrangement uses TRBV18 and TRBJ1-2; 7 nucleotides align to TRBD1. This clonotype was sampled from an adult with an advanced solid tumor such as melanoma, head and neck, liver or kidney cancer. Sequenced here: CD4+ or CD8+ T cells sorted from blood, sampled in a trial of the OX40 agonist ivuxolimab. The CDR3 protein is CASSPSRDSYGYTF. CDR3 coding DNA: TGTGCCAGCTCACCGTCCCGGGACAGCTATGGCTACACCTTC.